This TCR beta chain was profiled in a study of shared clonotypes between healthy human individuals (TCRdb year 2020). As for the study more broadly: The cohort comprised two women and a few men aged 18 to 49 years. The study deeply sequenced blood TCR repertoires of five healthy adults to estimate repertoire size and the extent of clonotype sharing between individuals. Libraries were prepared and TCR repertoires were sequenced by different laboratories using diverse techniques, in order to increase sequencing depth and limit assay-specific biases. Per donor, leukapheresis produced somewhere between about 0.94 and 9 billion PBMCs. Results the study describes overall, beyond this receptor: Sampling was limited to blood, and TCR repertoires in tissue likely differ from TCR repertoires in blood. Pairwise subsampling indicated that sequencing depth was expected to affect the degree of clonotype sharing among donors. The genetic and exposure-history diversity represented was limited by the small number of donors.

TCR CDR3 regions were amplified from genomic DNA by multiplex PCR using the deep immunoSEQ assay. Extracted genomic DNA from each cell subset was distributed evenly across all wells of several immunoSEQ 96-well plates, and each plate was treated as a replicate. For unsorted PBMC, each replicate PCR was loaded with 250 to 300 ng genomic DNA, equivalent to about 30,000 T cell genomes. Genomic DNA from unsorted PBMC was sequenced over ten immunoSEQ deep assay plates. Purified libraries were measured with a Qubit 3.0 fluorometer, size-checked on a Bioanalyzer 2100, and measured again with the KAPA Library Quantification kit. Every immunoSEQ 96-well plate was sequenced on a dedicated single-read 150-cycle Illumina NextSeq 550 flow cell. The paper's processing steps were these. Because the immunoSEQ output included only junctional sequences and no quality scores, the filtering could not be the same as the filtering used for full-length reads. Sequences were annotated with PyIR, a Python wrapper for IgBLAST v1.9, and V/J genes and CDR3 were assigned using IMGT germline references. Reads were removed for weak V/J assignments (E-value above 1e-6), missing CDR3, stop codons, out-of-frame junctions, or ambiguous translated residues. V3J clonotypes were defined by identical inferred V gene, J gene, and CDR3 amino acid sequence. Percentage overlap between repertoires was computed as shared unique clonotypes divided by the size of the smaller repertoire. Three approaches were used to assess repertoire richness: RTK rarefaction, the Chao1 estimator, and Recon v2.1 estimates of unobserved clonotypes. Held by TCRdb, this immuneACCESS table contains in-frame sequences only and omits some clones. Under half of the omission traces to an unresolved V gene where checked; the cause of the rest is unknown. V and J calls and clone size come straight from that table; D and trimming were deduced from the DNA. The sample data list about 480,000 clones, and approximately 85% of these were observed just once. The ten top clones hold 13% of the sample.

On this clone itself: Its specific antigen is unknown. Qualities for individual bases were not recorded, and no much larger clone is one base off. The sample contains more than one DNA sequence encoding this CDR3.

The junction carries 8 bases between V and J, which are trimmed by 1 base and 10 bases respectively. CDR1 is given as GTSNPN and CDR2 as SVGIG, both from the germline V gene (reference sequence). The CDR3 numbers 11 residues from cysteine through phenylalanine. CDR3 DNA only is kept here, 33 bases in frame from base 1. Healthy HIV-negative adults with no recently reported acute infections or vaccinations were included as donors. Every donor was a Caucasian adult residing in Nashville, Tennessee, USA. In the unsorted samples, approximately 82 million PBMCs were counted, and genomic DNA was extracted using the QIAamp DNA Blood Mini kit. Blood was collected by leukapheresis, and PBMCs were isolated by Ficoll-Histopaque density gradient centrifugation and then cryopreserved in liquid nitrogen vapor phase.

Recombination connected TRBV30 to TRBJ2-1, with TRBD2 as a weak D call on 6 bases. The source is a woman aged 40 to 50 in good health. Some clones in this sample may be carry-over from other donors' samples. The specimen sequenced was PBMCs. The bases are TGTGCCTGGAGTGCTGGGGGGGAGCAGTTCTTC. This translates into CAWSAGGEQFF.